The sequence of this TCR beta chain was determined in a study of cytomegalovirus exposure and HLA in healthy donors. General study points: Most subjects' HLA-A and HLA-B alleles were reportedly predicted from TCR beta sequences. Presence/absence analyses took donor sequencing depth as roughly uniform. When a later analysis was performed, an Asian-associated ancestry cluster reportedly had fewer N-insertions than the 666-donor mean.

Use of 60 Vbeta and 13 Jbeta primers characterized the PCR. Sequencing used immunoSEQ multiplex PCR; TCRdb keeps in-frame clones, though not all of them. The table has under 200,000 clones, more than 70% seen once. Trimming took off 0 bases at V and 3 bases at J, with 6 bases between the two ends. Germline CDR1 is SGHKS and CDR2 is YYEKEE (reference sequence). The CDR3 has 13 amino acids. This clone occurred a few times. Its target is not known. Other DNA variants within this sample encode the same CDR3. The sequence derives from a girl aged 10 to 17 in good health and CMV-seronegative. The sample taken for sequencing was PBMCs. The V gene is TRBV5-5, the J gene TRBJ1-1, with D possibly matching TRBD1 (5 bases). The CDR3 region is CASSLETDTEAFF. The CDR3 DNA follows: TGTGCCAGCAGCTTGGAGACAGACACTGAAGCTTTCTTT.